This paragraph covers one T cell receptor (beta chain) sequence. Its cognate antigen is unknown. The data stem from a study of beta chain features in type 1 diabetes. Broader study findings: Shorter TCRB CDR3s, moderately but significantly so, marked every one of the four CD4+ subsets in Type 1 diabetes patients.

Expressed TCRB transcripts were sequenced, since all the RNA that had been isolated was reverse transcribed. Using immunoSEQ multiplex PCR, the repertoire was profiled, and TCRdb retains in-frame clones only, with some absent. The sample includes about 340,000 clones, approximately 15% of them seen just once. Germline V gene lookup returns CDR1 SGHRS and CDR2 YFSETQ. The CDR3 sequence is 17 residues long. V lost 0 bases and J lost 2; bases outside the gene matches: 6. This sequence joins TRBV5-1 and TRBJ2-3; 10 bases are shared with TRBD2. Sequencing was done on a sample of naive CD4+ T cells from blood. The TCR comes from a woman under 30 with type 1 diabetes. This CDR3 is CASSLGRLAGFTDTQYF. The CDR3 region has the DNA TGCGCCAGCAGCTTGGGGAGACTAGCGGGCTTCACAGATACGCAGTATTTT.